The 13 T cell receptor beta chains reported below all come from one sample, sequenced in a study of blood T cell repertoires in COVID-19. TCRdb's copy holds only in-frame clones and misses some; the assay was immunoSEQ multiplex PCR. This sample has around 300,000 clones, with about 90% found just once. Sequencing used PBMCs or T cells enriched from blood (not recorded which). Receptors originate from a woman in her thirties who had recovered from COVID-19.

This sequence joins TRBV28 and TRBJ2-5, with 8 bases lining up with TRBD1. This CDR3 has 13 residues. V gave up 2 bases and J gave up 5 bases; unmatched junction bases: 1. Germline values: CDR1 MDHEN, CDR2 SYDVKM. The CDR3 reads CASSLQGAETQYF. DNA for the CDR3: TGTGCCAGCAGTTTACAGGGGGCGGAGACCCAGTACTTC.

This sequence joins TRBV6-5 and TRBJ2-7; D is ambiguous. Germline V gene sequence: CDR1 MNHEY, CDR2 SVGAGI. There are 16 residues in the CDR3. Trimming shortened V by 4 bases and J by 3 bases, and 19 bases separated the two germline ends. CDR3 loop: CASSFLDSYGIYEQYF. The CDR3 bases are TGTGCCAGCAGTTTCCTCGACTCCTACGGTATCTACGAGCAGTACTTC.

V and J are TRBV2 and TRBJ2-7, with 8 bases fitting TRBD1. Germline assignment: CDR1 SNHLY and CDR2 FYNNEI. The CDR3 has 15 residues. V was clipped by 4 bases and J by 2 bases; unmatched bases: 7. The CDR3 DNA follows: TGTGCCAGCAGTGCCCGGGACAGGCACACCTACGAGCAGTACTTC. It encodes CASSARDRHTYEQYF.

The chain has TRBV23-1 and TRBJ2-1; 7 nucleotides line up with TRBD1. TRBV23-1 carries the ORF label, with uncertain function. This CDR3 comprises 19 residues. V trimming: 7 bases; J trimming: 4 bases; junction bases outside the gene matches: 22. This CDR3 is CASTSSLPIDRVSYNEQFF. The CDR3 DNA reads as TGCGCCAGCACCTCTAGCCTCCCTATAGACAGGGTATCGTACAATGAGCAGTTCTTC.

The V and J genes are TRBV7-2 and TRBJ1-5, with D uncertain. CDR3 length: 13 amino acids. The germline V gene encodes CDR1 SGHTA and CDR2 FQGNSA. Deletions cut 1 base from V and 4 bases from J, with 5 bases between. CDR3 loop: CASSLGQNQPQHF. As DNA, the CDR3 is TGTGCCAGCAGCTTAGGACAAAATCAGCCCCAGCATTTT. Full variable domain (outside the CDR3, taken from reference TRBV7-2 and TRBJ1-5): GAGVSQSPSNKVTEKGKDVELRCDPISGHTALYWYRQSLGQGLEFLIYFQGNSAPDKSGLPSDRFSAERTGGSVSTLTIQRTQQEDSAVYLCASSLGQNQPQHFGDGTRLSIL.

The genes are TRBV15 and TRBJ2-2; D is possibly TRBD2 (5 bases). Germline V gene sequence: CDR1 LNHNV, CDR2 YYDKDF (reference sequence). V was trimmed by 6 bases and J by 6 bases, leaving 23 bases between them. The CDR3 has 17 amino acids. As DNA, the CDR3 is TGTGCCACCAGGGACGAGGGCCTGCGGGTCGGTCCCGGGGAGCTGTTTTTT. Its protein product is CATRDEGLRVGPGELFF.

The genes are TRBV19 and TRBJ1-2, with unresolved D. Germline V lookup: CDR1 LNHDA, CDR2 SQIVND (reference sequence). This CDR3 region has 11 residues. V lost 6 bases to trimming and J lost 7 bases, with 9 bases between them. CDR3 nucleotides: TGTGCCAGTAGAACAAGAGGTGGCTACACCTTC. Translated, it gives CASRTRGGYTF.

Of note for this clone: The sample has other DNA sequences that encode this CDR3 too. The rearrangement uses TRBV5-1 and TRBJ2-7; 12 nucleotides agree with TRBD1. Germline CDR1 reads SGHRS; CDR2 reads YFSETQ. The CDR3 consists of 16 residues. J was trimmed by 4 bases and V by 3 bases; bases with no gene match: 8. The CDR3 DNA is TGCGCCAGCAGCTCTTACCGGGACAGGGGGCCTTACGAGCAGTACTTC. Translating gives CASSSYRDRGPYEQYF.

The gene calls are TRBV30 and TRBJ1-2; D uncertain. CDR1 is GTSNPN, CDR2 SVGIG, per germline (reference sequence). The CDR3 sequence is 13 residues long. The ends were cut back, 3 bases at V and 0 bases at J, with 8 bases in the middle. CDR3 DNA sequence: TGTGCCTGGAGGGCAGGTGCTAACTATGGCTACACCTTC. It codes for CAWRAGANYGYTF.

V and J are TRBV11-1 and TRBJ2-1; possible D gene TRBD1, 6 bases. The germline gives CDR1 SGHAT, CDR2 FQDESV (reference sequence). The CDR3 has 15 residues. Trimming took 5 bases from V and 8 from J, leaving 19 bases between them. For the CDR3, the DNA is TGTGCCAGCAGCGTTACAGGGTTTGTGATGGATGAGCAGTTCTTC. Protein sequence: CASSVTGFVMDEQFF.

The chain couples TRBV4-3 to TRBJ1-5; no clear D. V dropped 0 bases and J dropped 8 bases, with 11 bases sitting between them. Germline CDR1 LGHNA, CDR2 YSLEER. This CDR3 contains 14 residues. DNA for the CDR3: TGCGCCAGCAGCCAAGATCACTATGGAGAGCCCCAGCATTTT. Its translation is CASSQDHYGEPQHF.

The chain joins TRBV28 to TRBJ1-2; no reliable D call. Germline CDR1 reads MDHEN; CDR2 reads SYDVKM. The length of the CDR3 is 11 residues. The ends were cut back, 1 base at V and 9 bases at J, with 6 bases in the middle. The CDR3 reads CASSLSLRYTF. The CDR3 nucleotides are TGTGCCAGCAGTTTATCCCTTCGCTACACCTTC.

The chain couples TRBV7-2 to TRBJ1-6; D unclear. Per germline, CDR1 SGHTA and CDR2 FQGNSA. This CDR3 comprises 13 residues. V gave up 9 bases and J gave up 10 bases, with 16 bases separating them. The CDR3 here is CASTGSSQSPLHF. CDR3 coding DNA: TGTGCCAGTACGGGGTCCTCACAATCACCCCTCCACTTT.